The entry that follows covers one TCR beta chain sequence. These data come from a study of technical replicates of blood from a few donors. Losses at the gene ends were 0 bases for V and 3 bases for J; bases not matched to a gene: 6. The CDR3 is 17 residues long. The germline V gene has CDR1 LGHNA and CDR2 YNFKEQ. Clones were read by immunoSEQ multiplex PCR, and TCRdb kept only the in-frame ones, dropping some. Among 60,000 to 85,000 clones listed, nearly 98% were seen once. The genes are TRBV4-2 and TRBJ2-4, with 9 bases that match TRBD1. Sequencing was performed on T cells isolated from PBMCs. The TCR was taken from a human donor in good health. This CDR3 is CASSQEGTGSFKNIQYF. For the CDR3, the DNA is TGTGCCAGCAGCCAAGAGGGGACAGGGTCGTTCAAAAACATTCAGTACTTC.